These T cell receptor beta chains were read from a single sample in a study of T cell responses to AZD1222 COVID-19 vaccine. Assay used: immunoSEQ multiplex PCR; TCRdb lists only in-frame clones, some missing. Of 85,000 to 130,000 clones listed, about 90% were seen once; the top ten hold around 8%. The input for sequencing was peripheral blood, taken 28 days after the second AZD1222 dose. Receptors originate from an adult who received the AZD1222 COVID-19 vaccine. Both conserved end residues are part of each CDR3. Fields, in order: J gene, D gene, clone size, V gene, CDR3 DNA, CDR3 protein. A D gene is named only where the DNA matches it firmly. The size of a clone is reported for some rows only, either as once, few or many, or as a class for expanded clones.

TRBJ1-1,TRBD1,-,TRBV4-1,TGCGCCAGCAGCCAAAAGGGGGCTTTGACTGAAGCTTTCTTT,CASSQKGALTEAFF
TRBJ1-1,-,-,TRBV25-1,TGTGCCAGCAGTGAGTGGGAAAGCACTGAAGCTTTCTTT,CASSEWESTEAFF
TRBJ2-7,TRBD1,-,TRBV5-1,TGCGCCAGCAGCTTTAACGGACAGGTTTCCTCCTACGAGCAGTACTTC,CASSFNGQVSSYEQYF
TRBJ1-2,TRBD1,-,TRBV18,TGTGCCAGCGCGACAGGGGATAACTATGGCTACACCTTC,CASATGDNYGYTF
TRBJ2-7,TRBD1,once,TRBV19,TGTGCCAGTAGGCTCGGACAGGGGGGTGAGCAGTACTTC,CASRLGQGGEQYF
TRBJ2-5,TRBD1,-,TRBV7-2,TGTGCCAGCAGCTTACACAGGGGGCAGGAGACCCAGTACTTC,CASSLHRGQETQYF
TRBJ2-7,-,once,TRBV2,TGTGCCAGCATTCCCGGGACAAGCTCCTACGAGCAGTACTTC,CASIPGTSSYEQYF
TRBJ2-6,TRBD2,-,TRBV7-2,TGTGCCAGCAGCTTAGTCGGCGGGGGGGCTCCCTCCGGGGCCAACGTCCTGACTTTC,CASSLVGGGAPSGANVLTF
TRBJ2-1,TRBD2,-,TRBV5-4,TGTGCCAGCACCCTTGGTGGTGCGGGGGGCATGGATGAGCAGTTCTTC,CASTLGGAGGMDEQFF
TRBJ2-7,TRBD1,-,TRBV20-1,TGCAGTGCGAGTGGACAGGGTTTGGGCTACGAGCAGTACTTC,CSASGQGLGYEQYF
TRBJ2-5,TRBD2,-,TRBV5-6,TGTGCCAGCAGGGGGACTAGCGGGGGAGAGAAGACCCAGTACTTC,CASRGTSGGEKTQYF
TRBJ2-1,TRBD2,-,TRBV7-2,TGTGCCAGCAACTGGCTAGCGGGGGGGCAGGGTGAGCAGTTCTTC,CASNWLAGGQGEQFF
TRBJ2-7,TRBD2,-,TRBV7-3,TGTGCCAGCAGCCCGTCTAGCGGGGACTTCTACGAGCAGTACTTC,CASSPSSGDFYEQYF
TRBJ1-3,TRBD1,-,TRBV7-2,TGTGCCAGCAGCCGGCTTGGGGGGACAGTGGGGAGTGTCGAATATTTT,CASSRLGGTVGSVEYF
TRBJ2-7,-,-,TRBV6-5,TGTGCCAGCAGTTACGACGGACCCTACGAGCAGTACTTC,CASSYDGPYEQYF
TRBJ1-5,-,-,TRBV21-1,TGTGCCAGCAGGCCGGGACATCAGCCCCAGCATTTT,CASRPGHQPQHF
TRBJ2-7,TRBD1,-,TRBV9,TGTGCCAGCAGCGCCAGGGACAGGGTAGCCTACGAGCAGTACTTC,CASSARDRVAYEQYF
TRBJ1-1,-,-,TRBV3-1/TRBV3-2,TGTGCCAGCAGCCATATCGACAGAAAAACGGCTGGAGCTTTCTTT,CASSHIDRKTAGAFF
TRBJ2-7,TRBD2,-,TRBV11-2,TGTGCCAGCAATAAGCGGGGGGGCTCCTACGAGCAGTACTTC,CASNKRGGSYEQYF
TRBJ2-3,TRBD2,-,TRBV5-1,TGCGCCAGCAGCTTGCCACTAGCGCACACAGATACGCAGTATTTT,CASSLPLAHTDTQYF
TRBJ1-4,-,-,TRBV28,TGTGCCAGCAGTTTAGCAAGTTTACGAGAAAAACTGTTTTTT,CASSLASLREKLFF
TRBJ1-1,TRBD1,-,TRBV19,TGTGCCAGCGGGAGCGGACAGGGAATTACTGAAGCTTTCTTT,CASGSGQGITEAFF
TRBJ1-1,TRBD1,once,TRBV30,TGTGCCTGGGCGGGACAGGGGTTTGCGGAAGCTTTCTTT,CAWAGQGFAEAFF
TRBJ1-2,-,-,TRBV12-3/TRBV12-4,TGTGCCAGCAGAGACTCGGGGTTCTATGGCTACACCTTC,CASRDSGFYGYTF
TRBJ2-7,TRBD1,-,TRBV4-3,TGCGCCAGCAGCCTTGCCACGGGGGCTGTGGGGACAGGGAGAGGTAGTTACGAGCAGTACTTC,CASSLATGAVGTGRGSYEQYF
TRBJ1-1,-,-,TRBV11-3,TGTGCCAGCAGCTTAGGACGGGCGAACACTGAAGCTTTCTTT,CASSLGRANTEAFF
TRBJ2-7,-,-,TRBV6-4,TGTGCCAGCAGTGTTGACCGAAACTACGAGCAGTACTTC,CASSVDRNYEQYF
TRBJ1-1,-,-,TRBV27,TGTGCCAGCAGTTTATTTTTAGGAGTAGGGAGGGACACTGAAGCTTTCTTT,CASSLFLGVGRDTEAFF
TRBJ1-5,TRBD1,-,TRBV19,TGTGCCAGTAGTAAAGGACAGGGGGCGACTGTCCAGCCCCAGCATTTT,CASSKGQGATVQPQHF
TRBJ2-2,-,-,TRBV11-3,TGTGCCAGCAGCAGCAGGCGGACCGGGGAGCTGTTTTTT,CASSSRRTGELFF
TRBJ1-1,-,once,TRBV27,TGTGCCAGCAGTTTATATTCAGGGGCCCTCATGAACACTGAAGCTTTCTTT,CASSLYSGALMNTEAFF
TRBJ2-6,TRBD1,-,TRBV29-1,TGCAGCGTTGAGGGGACAGGCACTCCTGGGGCCAACGTCCTGACTTTC,CSVEGTGTPGANVLTF
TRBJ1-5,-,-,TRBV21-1,TGTGCCAGCAGCAATCAGCCCCAGCATTTT,CASSNQPQHF
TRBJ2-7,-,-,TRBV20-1,TGCAGTGCTAGTAAGTTCGCAGGGTACGACGAGCAGTACTTC,CSASKFAGYDEQYF
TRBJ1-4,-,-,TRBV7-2,TGTGCCAGCAGCCCAATGCGGTCAGGCGGACTGTTTTTT,CASSPMRSGGLFF
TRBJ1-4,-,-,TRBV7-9,TGTGCCAGCAGCTTTGGGAGCGAAAAACTGTTTTTT,CASSFGSEKLFF
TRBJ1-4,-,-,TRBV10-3,TGTGCCATCAGGGACGGACAGCGGGGGAATGAAAAACTGTTTTTT,CAIRDGQRGNEKLFF
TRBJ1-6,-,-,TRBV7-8,TGTGCCAGCAGCCAAGAGACAGCTAATAATTCACCCCTCCACTTT,CASSQETANNSPLHF
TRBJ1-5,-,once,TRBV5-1,TGCGCCAGCAGCTTCTTACCGGGACCTCAAAATCAGCCCCAGCATTTT,CASSFLPGPQNQPQHF
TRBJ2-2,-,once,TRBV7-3,TGTGCCAGCAGCCCTGACGCTGTCACCGGGGAGCTGTTTTTT,CASSPDAVTGELFF
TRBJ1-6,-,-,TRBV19,TGTGCCAGTAGTATCTTCGAGGGCAGAAGATCACCCCTCCACTTT,CASSIFEGRRSPLHF